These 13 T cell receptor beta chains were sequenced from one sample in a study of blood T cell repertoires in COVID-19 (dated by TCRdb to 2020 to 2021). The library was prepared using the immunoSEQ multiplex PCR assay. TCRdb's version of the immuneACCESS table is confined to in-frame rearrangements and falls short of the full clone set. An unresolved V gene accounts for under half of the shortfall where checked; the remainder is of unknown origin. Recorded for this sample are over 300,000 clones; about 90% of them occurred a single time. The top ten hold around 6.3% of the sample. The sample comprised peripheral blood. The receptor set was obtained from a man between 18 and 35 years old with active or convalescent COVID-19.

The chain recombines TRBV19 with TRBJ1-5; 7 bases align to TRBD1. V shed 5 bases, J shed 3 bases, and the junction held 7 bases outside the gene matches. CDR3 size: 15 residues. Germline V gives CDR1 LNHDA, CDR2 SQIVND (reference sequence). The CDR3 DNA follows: TGTGCCAGTAGTCCGGGACAGCTCTACAATCAGCCCCAGCATTTT. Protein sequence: CASSPGQLYNQPQHF.

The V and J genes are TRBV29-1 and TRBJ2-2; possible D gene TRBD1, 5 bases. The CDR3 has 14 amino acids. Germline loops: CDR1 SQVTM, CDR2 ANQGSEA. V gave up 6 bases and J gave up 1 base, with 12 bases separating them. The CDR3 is CSVRTGVNTGELFF. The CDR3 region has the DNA TGCAGCGTACGTACAGGAGTGAACACCGGGGAGCTGTTTTTT.

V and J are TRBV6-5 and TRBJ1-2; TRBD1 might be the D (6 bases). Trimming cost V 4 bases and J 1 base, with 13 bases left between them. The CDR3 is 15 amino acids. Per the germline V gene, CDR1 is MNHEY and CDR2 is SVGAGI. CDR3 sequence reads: CASSWYRENNYGYTF. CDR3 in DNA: TGTGCCAGCAGTTGGTACAGGGAAAATAACTATGGCTACACCTTC.

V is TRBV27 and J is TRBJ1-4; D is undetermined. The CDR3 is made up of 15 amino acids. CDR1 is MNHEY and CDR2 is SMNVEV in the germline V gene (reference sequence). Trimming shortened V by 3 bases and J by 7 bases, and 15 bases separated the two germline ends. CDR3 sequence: CASSFSGRGVEKLFF. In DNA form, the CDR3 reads TGTGCCAGCAGTTTCTCTGGGAGAGGCGTTGAAAAACTGTTTTTT.

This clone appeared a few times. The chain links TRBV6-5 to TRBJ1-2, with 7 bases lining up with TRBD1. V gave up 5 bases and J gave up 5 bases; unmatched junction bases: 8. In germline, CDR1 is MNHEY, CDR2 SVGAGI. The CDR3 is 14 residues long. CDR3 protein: CASSTRTGGYGYTF. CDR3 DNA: TGTGCCAGCAGTACCCGGACAGGTGGATATGGCTACACCTTC.

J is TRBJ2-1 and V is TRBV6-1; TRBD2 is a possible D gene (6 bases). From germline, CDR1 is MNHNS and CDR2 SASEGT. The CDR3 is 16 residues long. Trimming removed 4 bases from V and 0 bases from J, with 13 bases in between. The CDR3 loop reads CASSGDWGGSYNEQFF. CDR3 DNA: TGTGCCAGCAGTGGGGACTGGGGAGGCTCCTACAATGAGCAGTTCTTC.

CDR3 sequence reads: CAISDKPGLAGPGELFF. DNA of the CDR3: TGTGCCATCAGCGACAAACCGGGACTAGCGGGGCCCGGGGAGCTGTTTTTT. The rearrangement links TRBV10-3 to TRBJ2-2, with TRBD2 matching over 13 bases. J lost 6 bases, V lost 6 bases, and 10 bases had no gene match. The CDR3 has 17 residues. Germline V gene lookup returns CDR1 ENHRY and CDR2 SYGVKD.

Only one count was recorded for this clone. CDR3 nucleotides: TGTGCCAGCTCACCAGCTGGGGGCAACTCACCCCTCCACTTT. This encodes CASSPAGGNSPLHF. The gene calls are TRBV18 and TRBJ1-6, with a weak D call TRBD1 (6 bases). The CDR3 is 14 amino acids. Germline V CDR1 and CDR2: KGHSH, LQKENI. Between the trimmed V and J ends, which lost 2 bases and 10 bases, there was a span of 12 bases.

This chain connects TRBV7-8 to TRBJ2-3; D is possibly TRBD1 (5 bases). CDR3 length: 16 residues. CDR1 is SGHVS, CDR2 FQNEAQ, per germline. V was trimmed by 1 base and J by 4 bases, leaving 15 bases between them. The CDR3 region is CASSLGDPRQPDTQYF. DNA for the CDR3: TGTGCCAGCAGCTTAGGGGATCCTAGACAGCCAGATACGCAGTATTTT.

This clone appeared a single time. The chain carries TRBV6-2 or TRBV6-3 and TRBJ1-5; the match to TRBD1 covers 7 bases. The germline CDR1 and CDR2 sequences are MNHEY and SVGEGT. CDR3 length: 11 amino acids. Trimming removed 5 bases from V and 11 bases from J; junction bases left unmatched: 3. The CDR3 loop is CASSHTGAQHF. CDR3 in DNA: TGTGCCAGCAGTCATACAGGGGCCCAGCATTTT.

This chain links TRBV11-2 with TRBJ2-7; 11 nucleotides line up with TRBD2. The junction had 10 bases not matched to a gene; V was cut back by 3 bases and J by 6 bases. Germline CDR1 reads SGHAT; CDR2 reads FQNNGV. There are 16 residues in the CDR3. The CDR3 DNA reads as TGTGCCAGCAGCTTCAGACTAGCGGGGCTCTTGCCCGAGCAGTACTTC. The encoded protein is CASSFRLAGLLPEQYF.

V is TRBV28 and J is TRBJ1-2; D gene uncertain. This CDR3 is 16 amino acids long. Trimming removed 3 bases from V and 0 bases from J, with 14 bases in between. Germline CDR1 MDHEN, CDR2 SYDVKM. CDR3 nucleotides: TGTGCCAGCAGTTTGTATGAGAGAGGAGCTAACTATGGCTACACCTTC. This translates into CASSLYERGANYGYTF.

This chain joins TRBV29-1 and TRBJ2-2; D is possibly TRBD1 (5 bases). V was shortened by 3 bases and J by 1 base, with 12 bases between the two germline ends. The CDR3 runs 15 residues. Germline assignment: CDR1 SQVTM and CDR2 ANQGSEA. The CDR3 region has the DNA TGCAGCGTTGATAGAAGTCAGGGGAACACCGGGGAGCTGTTTTTT. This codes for CSVDRSQGNTGELFF.